The clone carrying this T cell receptor beta chain was found a few times. This sample stems from a study of CD8 T cells in ankylosing spondylitis. Each CDR3 protein is one row after TCRdb ran MiXCR on the 5' RACE reads. The sample contains 200,000 to 250,000 distinct CDR3 sequences, roughly a tenth of which appear only once. The CDR3 sequence is 16 residues long. Trimming removed 4 bases from V and 2 bases from J; junction bases left unmatched: 7. Looked up from germline, CDR1 is SGHKS and CDR2 is YYEKEE (reference sequence). The rearrangement uses TRBV5-5 and TRBJ2-2; TRBD1 matches 8 bases. The source material was blood, either unsorted or a sorted T cell fraction (not recorded which). The source is a male donor with ankylosing spondylitis or in good health (not recorded which). CDR3 bases: TGTGCCAGCAGCACAGGACAGGGACATAACACCGGGGAGCTGTTTTTT. Amino acids: CASSTGQGHNTGELFF. Full variable domain (outside the CDR3, taken from reference TRBV5-5 and TRBJ2-2): DAGVTQSPTHLIKTRGQQVTLRCSPISGHKSVSWYQQVLGQGPQFIFQYYEKEERGRGNFPDRFSARQFPNYSSELNVNALLLGDSALYLCASSTGQGHNTGELFFGEGSRLTVL.